These 24 T cell receptor beta chains were all obtained from the same sample, sequenced in a study of T cell changes during pregnancy in multiple sclerosis. Libraries were prepared by immunoSEQ multiplex PCR; TCRdb keeps only in-frame clonotypes and omits some of them. This sample has about 42,000 clones; roughly 96% occur once, and the top ten carry over 0.8%. The sample was peripheral blood, taken in the second trimester of pregnancy. Receptor source: a female donor with multiple sclerosis, enrolled in a pregnancy study.

CDR3 sequence reads: CASSRAGTTSEQYF. CDR3 nucleotides: TGTGCCAGCTCACGAGCCGGGACAACCTCCGAGCAGTACTTC. The V gene is TRBV18, the J gene TRBJ2-7; D may be TRBD1 (6 bases). CDR1 and CDR2 (germline): KGHSH, LQKENI. The CDR3 consists of 14 residues. V was trimmed by 4 bases and J by 6 bases, leaving 16 bases between them.

The rearrangement links TRBV9 to TRBJ1-3; TRBD1 is a possible D gene (5 bases). The ends were cut back, 0 bases at V and 1 base at J, with 8 bases in the middle. Germline V gives CDR1 SGDLS, CDR2 YYNGEE. This CDR3 spans 15 amino acids. CDR3 DNA: TGTGCCAGCAGCGTAGCCGGGACTTCTGGAAACACCATATATTTT. Encoded protein: CASSVAGTSGNTIYF.

This rearrangement joins TRBV4-1 to TRBJ2-6, with 11 bases identical to TRBD1. CDR3 length: 17 amino acids. Germline CDR1 is MGHRA and CDR2 is YSYEKL. With V trimmed by 3 bases and J by 0 bases, 1 base remained unmatched. The CDR3 DNA reads as TGCGCCAGCAGCCATGGACAGGGGGCCTCTGGGGCCAACGTCCTGACTTTC. This encodes CASSHGQGASGANVLTF.

The genes are TRBV29-1 and TRBJ2-3; D remains unclear. CDR1 is SQVTM and CDR2 is ANQGSEA in the germline V gene. Trimming pared 8 bases from V and 1 base from J, leaving 4 bases between. The CDR3 has 10 residues. The CDR3 is CSIGTDTQYF. The CDR3 coding sequence is TGCAGCATCGGCACAGATACGCAGTATTTT.

This chain joins TRBV5-8 and TRBJ2-2, with 9 bases lining up with TRBD2. Germline V gene lookup returns CDR1 SGHTS and CDR2 YDEGEE. Trimming took 4 bases from V and 1 from J; bases not matched to a gene: 8. The length of the CDR3 is 17 residues. CDR3: CASSPRTSAMNTGELFF. CDR3 DNA: TGTGCCAGCAGCCCTCGGACTAGCGCAATGAACACCGGGGAGCTGTTTTTT.

The chain joins TRBV27 to TRBJ2-7, with D possibly matching TRBD1 (6 bases). With 1 base removed from V and 2 bases from J, the gap between germline ends came to 9 bases. This CDR3 spans 14 amino acids. Germline CDR1 and CDR2: MNHEY and SMNVEV (reference sequence). This CDR3 reads CASSLFQGPYEQYF. CDR3 bases: TGTGCCAGCAGTTTATTTCAGGGGCCCTACGAGCAGTACTTC.

This sequence joins TRBV27 and TRBJ1-1, with D maybe TRBD1 (6 bases). The CDR3 totals 15 residues. V lost 5 bases, J lost 4 bases, and 17 bases lay in between. Germline V gene sequence: CDR1 MNHEY, CDR2 SMNVEV (reference sequence). CDR3 coding DNA: TGTGCCAGCAGTCCGCGGGAGGGGGTGGGCACTGAAGCTTTCTTT. Protein: CASSPREGVGTEAFF.

This clone appeared a single time. The chain has TRBV18 and TRBJ2-1, with 14 bases aligning to TRBD2. The germline V gene has CDR1 KGHSH and CDR2 LQKENI. The CDR3 loop spans 16 amino acids. V was pared by 3 bases and J by 7 bases, with 5 bases of the junction left unmatched. CDR3 loop: CASSPGTSGSYNEQFF. In nucleotides, the CDR3 is TGTGCCAGCTCACCCGGGACTAGCGGGAGTTATAATGAGCAGTTCTTC.

The chain links TRBV5-5 to TRBJ1-5; no clear D gene. The ends were cut back, 0 bases at V and 10 bases at J, with 11 bases in the middle. The germline V gene encodes CDR1 SGHKS and CDR2 YYEKEE (reference sequence). The CDR3 covers 13 residues. The CDR3 spells CASSLVGVQPQHF. CDR3 DNA: TGTGCCAGCAGCTTGGTTGGAGTTCAACCCCAGCATTTT.

This chain links TRBV19 with TRBJ2-7, with 8 bases aligning to TRBD1. CDR1 and CDR2 (germline): LNHDA, SQIVND (reference sequence). The CDR3 is 14 residues long. J was trimmed by 3 bases and V by 1 base; bases with no gene match: 2. As DNA, the CDR3 is TGTGCCAGTAGTATAGGACAGGGGATCTACGAGCAGTACTTC. Protein: CASSIGQGIYEQYF.

This clone was observed a single time. The rearrangement joins TRBV9 to TRBJ2-1; 8 bases map to TRBD2. J lost 8 bases, V lost 1 base, and 5 bases had no gene match. Germline V gene sequence: CDR1 SGDLS, CDR2 YYNGEE. This CDR3 comprises 14 residues. CDR3 in amino acids: CASSVLREGYEQFF. For the CDR3, the DNA is TGTGCCAGCAGCGTACTACGGGAGGGGTATGAGCAGTTCTTC.

This sequence joins TRBV7-2 and TRBJ1-2; the D is unclear. Between the trimmed V and J ends, which lost 5 bases and 8 bases, there was a span of 21 bases. Germline V gives CDR1 SGHTA, CDR2 FQGNSA. CDR3 length equals 15 residues. The CDR3 reads CASSRDGPREEGYTF. DNA of the CDR3: TGTGCCAGCAGCCGAGATGGACCGAGGGAGGAAGGCTACACCTTC. The whole variable domain, remainder taken from reference TRBV7-2 and TRBJ1-2, is GAGVSQSPSNKVTEKGKDVELRCDPISGHTALYWYRQSLGQGLEFLIYFQGNSAPDKSGLPSDRFSAERTGGSVSTLTIQRTQQEDSAVYLCASSRDGPREEGYTFGSGTRLTVV.

V usage is TRBV10-3 and J usage is TRBJ1-2; TRBD1 aligns across 9 bases. The V segment lost 1 base and the J segment 7 bases; nucleotides outside the gene matches: 13. Looked up from germline, CDR1 is ENHRY and CDR2 is SYGVKD. The CDR3 spans 17 residues. CDR3 loop: CAISEFHPGQGFSGYTF. CDR3 coding DNA: TGTGCCATCAGTGAGTTCCATCCGGGACAGGGTTTTTCTGGCTACACCTTC.

This clone was counted between two and nine times. This sequence joins TRBV7-3 and TRBJ2-1; 15 bases align to TRBD2. Germline V gene sequence: CDR1 SGHTA, CDR2 FQGTGA. J gave up 15 bases and V 5 bases, and 8 bases lay outside the gene matches. The CDR3 runs to 14 residues. The CDR3 DNA is TGTGCCAGCAGCACACGGACTAGCGGGGGGGCCTTGTTCTTC. Encoded protein: CASSTRTSGGALFF. Based on the CDR3 plus reference TRBV7-3 and TRBJ2-1, the full variable domain is GAGVSQTPSNKVTEKGKYVELRCDPISGHTALYWYRQSLGQGPEFLIYFQGTGAADDSGLPNDRFFAVRPEGSVSTLKIQRTERGDSAVYLCASSTRTSGGALFFGPGTRLTVL.

V gene TRBV11-2 combines with J gene TRBJ2-1; D is ambiguous. The CDR3 runs 13 residues. V was clipped by 5 bases and J by 6 bases, with 11 bases between them. Germline-derived CDR1 and CDR2 are SGHAT and FQNNGV. CDR3 bases: TGTGCCAGCAGCCTCTCTACGGTCAATGAGCAGTTCTTC. Amino acid sequence: CASSLSTVNEQFF.

This chain uses TRBV7-3 with TRBJ2-2, with 8 bases lining up with TRBD1. The germline V gene has CDR1 SGHTA and CDR2 FQGTGA. V was clipped by 5 bases and J by 5 bases; unmatched bases: 7. The CDR3 has 15 residues. The CDR3 coding sequence is TGTGCCAGCAGCCGTGGACAGGGAATTACCGGGGAGCTGTTTTTT. Translating gives CASSRGQGITGELFF.

This clone has only one observation. Here the CDR3 DNA reads TGCAGTGCTAGGGGCAGCCACGGCTACACCTTC. Translated, it gives CSARGSHGYTF. The V gene is TRBV20-1, the J gene TRBJ1-2; D remains ambiguous. Per the germline V gene, CDR1 is DFQATT and CDR2 is SNEGSKA (reference sequence). The CDR3 has 11 residues. V gave up 3 bases and J gave up 8 bases, with 10 bases separating them.

The J gene is TRBJ1-3, the V gene TRBV9, with D perhaps TRBD1 (5 bases). CDR1 is SGDLS, CDR2 YYNGEE, per germline. V was cut by 3 bases and J by 3 bases, with 10 bases left in between. The CDR3 totals 14 residues. Here the CDR3 DNA reads TGTGCCAGCAGCGGTGCAGGGCTTGGAAACACCATATATTTT. This gives the protein CASSGAGLGNTIYF. Filled out from reference TRBV9 and TRBJ1-3, the complete variable domain reads DSGVTQTPKHLITATGQRVTLRCSPRSGDLSVYWYQQSLDQGLQFLIQYYNGEERAKGNILERFSAQQFPDLHSELNLSSLELGDSALYFCASSGAGLGNTIYFGEGSWLTVV.

The rearrangement uses TRBV19 and TRBJ1-2; 7 positions match TRBD1. CDR3 length: 13 residues. CDR1 and CDR2 from the germline V gene are LNHDA and SQIVND (reference sequence). The V segment lost 6 bases and the J segment 2 bases; nucleotides outside the gene matches: 3. DNA of the CDR3: TGTGCCAGTAGCCAGGGACAGAACTATGGCTACACCTTC. As protein: CASSQGQNYGYTF.

The chain has TRBV11-2 and TRBJ2-3; D is possibly TRBD2 (5 bases). CDR3 length equals 14 residues. Deletions cut 3 bases from V and 1 base from J, with 8 bases between. Per the germline V gene, CDR1 is SGHAT and CDR2 is FQNNGV. The CDR3 protein is CASSFLGGTDTQYF. In DNA form, the CDR3 reads TGTGCCAGCAGCTTCCTCGGGGGCACAGATACGCAGTATTTT.

The CDR3 bases are TGTGCCAGCAGTTTATCAGCGGCGGACTACGAGCAGTACTTC. Translated: CASSLSAADYEQYF. The gene calls are TRBV27 and TRBJ2-7; a weak D match, TRBD2 (5 bases). This CDR3 is built from 14 residues. Germline V gives CDR1 MNHEY, CDR2 SMNVEV (reference sequence). V dropped 0 bases and J dropped 3 bases, with 9 bases sitting between them.

J is TRBJ2-1 and V is TRBV6-1, with TRBD2 identical over 7 bases. The CDR3 length is 14 residues. With V trimmed by 11 bases and J by 3 bases, 10 bases remained unmatched. Germline CDR1 is MNHNS and CDR2 is SASEGT. The CDR3 loop is CASRLASYYNEQFF. Here the CDR3 DNA reads TGTGCCTCCCGACTAGCCTCCTACTACAATGAGCAGTTCTTC.

The V call is TRBV2, the J call TRBJ2-2, with 8 bases that match TRBD1. Unmatched junction bases numbered 22, after V lost 2 bases and J lost 5 bases. CDR3 length: 21 residues. In germline, CDR1 is SNHLY, CDR2 FYNNEI. For the CDR3, the DNA is TGTGCCAGCAGTGAACGAGGCCTTCTTGCTTTTGGACAGGGATCGACCGGGGAGCTGTTTTTT. This sequence encodes CASSERGLLAFGQGSTGELFF.

The V gene is TRBV11-2, the J gene TRBJ2-5; maybe TRBD1 (8 bases). Germline assignment: CDR1 SGHAT and CDR2 FQNNGV. CDR3 length: 14 residues. V was cut by 5 bases and J by 5 bases, with 15 bases left in between. CDR3 in amino acids: CASSDDRGGETQYF. The DNA of the CDR3 is TGTGCCAGCAGCGACGACAGGGGAGGGGAGACCCAGTACTTC.